The 30 T cell receptor beta chains reported below all come from one sample, sequenced in a study of CDR3 diversity in severe acne. In TCRdb, the PCR reads were re-called with MiXCR into one record per CDR3 protein. The sample includes tens of thousands of distinct CDR3 sequences, 51% of them seen just once. What was sequenced was blood. The receptors here all came from a male donor in good health, without acne.

The sample holds many counts of this clonotype. This chain joins TRBV12-3 or TRBV12-4 and TRBJ2-7; 9 positions agree with TRBD1. The end of the DNA is better explained by TRBJ2-4, so the J call may be wrong. This CDR3 has 14 residues. In DNA, the CDR3 is TGTGCCAGCAGTTCCTCGAGGACAGGGGCCATTCAGTACTTC. The encoded protein is CASSSSRTGAIQYF.

The rearrangement links TRBV29-1 to TRBJ2-4, with 10 positions matching TRBD1. The CDR3 has 15 residues. Looked up from germline, CDR1 is SQVTM and CDR2 is ANQGSEA. V shed 6 bases, J shed 4 bases, and the junction held 9 bases outside the gene matches. In DNA, the CDR3 is TGCAGCGTCACCGCGACAGGGGGCGGGAAAAACATTCAGTACTTC. Translating it yields CSVTATGGGKNIQYF. The full variable domain, completed using reference TRBV29-1 and TRBJ2-4, is SAVISQKPSRDICQRGTSLTIQCQVDSQVTMMFWYRQQPGQSLTLIATANQGSEATYESGFVIDKFPISRPNLTFSTLTVSNMSPEDSSIYLCSVTATGGGKNIQYFGAGTRLSVL.

By share, this clonotype ranks as medium-sized. The chain combines TRBV20-1 with TRBJ2-7; D gene uncertain. Germline V gives CDR1 DFQATT, CDR2 SNEGSKA (reference sequence). The CDR3 extends over 11 amino acids. V was shortened by 6 bases and J by 6 bases, with 12 bases between the two germline ends. In DNA, the CDR3 is TGCAGTGCCGTGCTCTCCACCGAGCAGTACTTC. Its translation: CSAVLSTEQYF.

This clonotype was detected many times. Lacking the conserved final phenylalanine or tryptophan, this CDR3 likely reflects a read error. Because the CDR3's place on the DNA is in doubt, the DNA is left out and the CDR3 is given as listed by TCRdb. The chain links TRBV7-2 to TRBJ2-1; no check of the table's D call, TRBD2, against the DNA was made. CDR1 is SGHTA, CDR2 FQGNSA, per germline. The CDR3 totals 9 residues, both ends included. CDR3 sequence reads: CASSPHTSG.

As regards this clonotype: A junction end diverges from the germline sequence, so it may reflect a read error. The rearrangement links TRBV7-9 to TRBJ2-7; the D gene is possibly TRBD2 (5 bases). There are 14 residues in the CDR3. Germline V gene data show CDR1 as SEHNR and CDR2 as FQNEAQ (reference sequence). This chain's CDR3 is CASSQERDPYEQYF. The CDR3 nucleotides are TGCGCCAGCAGCCAAGAACGGGATCCCTACGAGCAGTACTTC.

Comment on this clonotype: At one end the junction does not follow the germline gene, possibly because of a read error. The chain recombines TRBV10-3 with TRBJ1-3; the D is unclear. The CDR3 consists of 16 residues. In germline, CDR1 is ENHRY, CDR2 SYGVKD. The CDR3 loop is CAVSDHKRLSGDTIYF. The CDR3 DNA reads TGTGCCGTCAGCGACCACAAACGTTTATCTGGAGACACCATATATTTT.

In regard to this clonotype: The limits of the CDR3 on the DNA are not certain, so only TCRdb's listed CDR3 is given. CDR3 region: CASSDPSEPNQPQHFGTEAFF. The chain uses TRBV25-1 and TRBJ1-1; the table's D gene call, TRBD1, was not cross checked with the DNA. Per germline, CDR1 MGHDK and CDR2 SYGVNS. The CDR3 spans 21 residues, counting both ends.

This clonotype turned up a few times. This rearrangement joins TRBV24-1 to TRBJ1-1, with TRBD1 matching over 8 bases. The CDR3 is made up of 13 amino acids. In germline, CDR1 is KGHDR, CDR2 SFDVKD. With 4 bases clipped from V and 5 bases from J, the junction kept 2 bases outside the gene matches. The CDR3 nucleotides are TGTGCCACCAGTGACTACAGGGGGACTGAAGCTTTCTTT. Protein product: CATSDYRGTEAFF.

This clonotype was recorded once. The V and J genes are TRBV29-1 and TRBJ1-2; 7 nucleotides agree with TRBD1. The CDR3 covers 12 residues. Germline CDR1 reads SQVTM; CDR2 reads ANQGSEA. J was trimmed by 5 bases and V by 6 bases; bases with no gene match: 6. The chain's CDR3 is CSVDDREYGYTF. CDR3 DNA sequence: TGCAGCGTCGATGACAGGGAATATGGCTACACCTTC.

The chain couples TRBV7-9 to TRBJ2-1; TRBD1 matches 10 bases. Per the germline V gene, CDR1 is SEHNR and CDR2 is FQNEAQ (reference sequence). This CDR3 region has 16 residues. V was pared by 1 base and J by 5 bases, with 5 bases of the junction left unmatched. Here the CDR3 DNA reads TGTGCCAGCAGCTTAGTGGGACAGGGGCCCCACAATGAGCAGTTCTTC. Translating gives CASSLVGQGPHNEQFF. Full variable domain (rest looked up from reference TRBV7-9 and TRBJ2-1): DTGVSQNPRHKITKRGQNVTFRCDPISEHNRLYWYRQTLGQGPEFLTYFQNEAQLEKSRLLSDRFSAERPKGSFSTLEIQRTEQGDSAMYLCASSLVGQGPHNEQFFGPGTRLTVL.

The chain's CDR3 is CSARGLGRYEQYF. CDR3 sequence (DNA): TGCAGTGCTAGGGGACTAGGGAGATACGAGCAGTACTTC. This chain connects TRBV20-1 to TRBJ2-7, with TRBD2 identical over 8 bases. The germline V gene has CDR1 DFQATT and CDR2 SNEGSKA (reference sequence). The CDR3 spans 13 residues. Trimming cost V 3 bases and J 4 bases; bases outside gene matches: 5.

This clonotype was seen ten or more times. The V gene is TRBV5-1, the J gene TRBJ2-3, with D unresolved. This CDR3 contains 12 residues. Per germline, CDR1 SGHRS and CDR2 YFSETQ. The ends were cut back, 1 base at V and 3 bases at J, with 3 bases in the middle. The CDR3 loop is CASSLQTDTQYF. Written as DNA, the CDR3 is TGCGCCAGCAGCTTGCAAACAGATACGCAGTATTTT.

This clonotype was seen a single time. CDR3 region: CASSLGGRGWTEAFF. CDR3 nucleotide sequence: TGTGCCAGCAGTTTAGGGGGCAGGGGATGGACTGAAGCTTTCTTT. The V gene is TRBV27, the J gene TRBJ1-1; D perhaps matches TRBD1 (6 bases). Germline assignment: CDR1 MNHEY and CDR2 SMNVEV (reference sequence). Trimming took off 2 bases at V and 5 bases at J, with 15 bases between the two ends. The CDR3 is 15 amino acids.

V gene TRBV2 combines with J gene TRBJ2-7; no clear D. The CDR3 is 12 residues long. V shed 1 base and J shed 6 bases, with 7 bases lying between them. Germline V gene lookup returns CDR1 SNHLY and CDR2 FYNNEI. DNA for the CDR3: TGTGCCAGCAGTGAAGGTACGGGCGAGCAGTACTTC. Protein sequence: CASSEGTGEQYF.

The V and J genes are TRBV7-2 and TRBJ2-3, with 12 bases identical to TRBD2. The CDR3 extends over 15 amino acids. After removal of 8 bases from V and 4 bases from J, the junction contained 7 bases not matched to a gene. Per the germline V gene, CDR1 is SGHTA and CDR2 is FQGNSA. The CDR3: CASSDPSGGADTQYF. The CDR3 DNA reads TGTGCCAGCTCCGACCCTAGCGGGGGGGCAGATACGCAGTATTTT.

At least ten counts were recorded for this clonotype. The chain recombines TRBV6-5 with TRBJ1-2; a weak D match, TRBD1 (5 bases). There are 13 residues in the CDR3. V was cut by 6 bases and J by 4 bases, with 12 bases left in between. Germline loops: CDR1 MNHEY, CDR2 SVGAGI. The DNA of the CDR3 is TGTGCCAGCAGGGCCGGGGACCGCTATGGCTACACCTTC. The encoded protein is CASRAGDRYGYTF.

This clonotype was seen more than once but under ten times. This chain uses TRBV10-3 with TRBJ2-7; no reliable D call. The length of the CDR3 is 14 residues. CDR1 ENHRY and CDR2 SYGVKD come from the germline V gene. Trimming cost V 0 bases and J 1 base, with 7 bases left between them. The CDR3 nucleotides read TGTGCCATCAGTGAGTCGATCCGGTCCTACGAGCAGTACTTC. Amino acid sequence: CAISESIRSYEQYF.

The chain joins TRBV24-1 to TRBJ2-1, with D hard to call. The germline V gene has CDR1 KGHDR and CDR2 SFDVKD. V lost 8 bases and J lost 0, with 7 bases in between. There are 13 residues in the CDR3. CDR3 sequence (DNA): TGTGCCACCACCCTTCTCTCCTACAATGAGCAGTTCTTC. Amino acids: CATTLLSYNEQFF.

This chain links TRBV2 with TRBJ1-5; D not certain. CDR1 SNHLY and CDR2 FYNNEI come from the germline V gene. CDR3 length equals 14 residues. The V gene lost 7 bases and the J gene lost 4 bases, with 14 bases spanning the gap. Written as DNA, the CDR3 is TGTGCCAGCACAATGAAACAAAAAAATCAGCCCCAGCATTTT. Encoded protein: CASTMKQKNQPQHF.

The chain couples TRBV7-9 to TRBJ2-2; D not certain. This CDR3 is built from 13 residues. V shed 3 bases and J shed 1 base, with 3 bases lying between them. CDR1 and CDR2 from the germline V gene are SEHNR and FQNEAQ (reference sequence). CDR3 nucleotides: TGTGCCAGCAGCTTGCTGAACACCGGGGAGCTGTTTTTT. It encodes CASSLLNTGELFF. Full variable domain (rest looked up from reference TRBV7-9 and TRBJ2-2): DTGVSQNPRHKITKRGQNVTFRCDPISEHNRLYWYRQTLGQGPEFLTYFQNEAQLEKSRLLSDRFSAERPKGSFSTLEIQRTEQGDSAMYLCASSLLNTGELFFGEGSRLTVL.

The sample holds one count of this clonotype. J is TRBJ1-1 and V is TRBV27; D is perhaps TRBD1 (5 bases). The CDR3 is 15 amino acids. V lost 2 bases and J lost 8, with 18 bases in between. The V gene's germline CDR1 is MNHEY and CDR2 SMNVEV (reference sequence). CDR3 DNA sequence: TGTGCCAGCAGTTTAAAATGGGGGTTGAGCACAGAAGCTTTCTTT. It yields the protein CASSLKWGLSTEAFF.

This clonotype was seen only once. The rearrangement links TRBV29-1 to TRBJ2-3, with TRBD2 matching 9 bases. The CDR3 is 15 amino acids. Germline trimming cut 6 bases from V and 0 bases from J; bases unmatched to any gene: 7. From germline, CDR1 is SQVTM and CDR2 ANQGSEA. The CDR3 is CSVNPTSGSTDTQYF. The CDR3 DNA reads TGCAGCGTCAATCCAACTAGCGGGAGCACAGATACGCAGTATTTT.

The table lists this clonotype with many counts. J is TRBJ1-1 and V is TRBV2; perhaps TRBD1 as D (6 bases). Germline V gene sequence: CDR1 SNHLY, CDR2 FYNNEI. Trimming shortened V by 4 bases and J by 0 bases, and 9 bases separated the two germline ends. The CDR3 is 14 amino acids. The CDR3 nucleotides are TGTGCCAGCAGTGGACAGGACATGAACACTGAAGCTTTCTTT. Its protein is CASSGQDMNTEAFF.

The CDR3 DNA reads as TGCGCCAGCAGTGGTGGTGGATATACTGAAGCTTTCTTT. Translated, it gives CASSGGGYTEAFF. The J gene is TRBJ1-1, the V gene TRBV5-1; D is uncertain. V lost 5 bases to trimming and J lost 5 bases, with 13 bases between them. The germline V gene encodes CDR1 SGHRS and CDR2 YFSETQ. There are 13 residues in the CDR3.

The J gene is TRBJ2-1, the V gene TRBV1. TRBV1 is marked as a pseudogene. The CDR3 spans 16 residues. The CDR3 region is CPPRWHRSDRYNEQFF. The CDR3 DNA reads TGCCCCCCTCGCTGGCACAGAAGTGACCGATACAATGAGCAGTTCTTC.

The V and J genes are TRBV11-3 and TRBJ1-2; D ambiguous. The CDR3 runs to 12 residues. V lost 5 bases to trimming and J lost 8 bases, with 12 bases between them. CDR1 and CDR2 (germline): SGHNT, YENEEA. The CDR3 here is CASSPLSGGYTF. As DNA, the CDR3 is TGTGCCAGCAGCCCCCTGTCGGGAGGCTACACCTTC.

This rearrangement joins TRBV12-3 or TRBV12-4 to TRBJ2-7; D is possibly TRBD1 or TRBD2 (5 bases each). Between the trimmed V and J ends, which lost 6 bases and 2 bases, there was a span of 11 bases. The CDR3 runs to 13 residues. The DNA for the CDR3 is TGTGCCAGCAGCCGAGGGGCCCCCTACGAGCAGTACTTC. It encodes CASSRGAPYEQYF.

The sample holds one count of this clonotype. V gene TRBV24-1 combines with J gene TRBJ2-5; TRBD2 matches at 11 bases. The germline gives CDR1 KGHDR, CDR2 SFDVKD. The CDR3 length is 17 residues. V lost 5 bases to trimming and J lost 5 bases; unmatched junction nucleotides: 12. The CDR3 region is CATSAASLSGRGETQYF. The CDR3 DNA sequence: TGTGCCACCAGTGCAGCGTCCCTTAGCGGGAGGGGCGAGACCCAGTACTTC.

As regards this clonotype: Possible read error: a much larger clone is one base away. This sequence joins TRBV29-1 and TRBJ2-3, with D possibly TRBD1 on 6 matching bases. This CDR3 is 13 amino acids long. Germline values: CDR1 SQVTM, CDR2 ANQGSEA. DNA for the CDR3: TGCAGCGGGTTGGACAGTAGCACAGATATGCAGTATTTT. Its protein product is CSGLDSSTDMQYF.

In this sample, this clonotype turned up many times. The chain has TRBV3-1 and TRBJ1-5; D remains unclear. The CDR3 is 14 residues long. V lost 0 bases to trimming and J lost 4 bases, with 7 bases between them. The V gene's germline CDR1 is LGHDT and CDR2 YNNKEL (reference sequence). CDR3 region: CASSQDSHNQPQHF. The CDR3 DNA reads as TGTGCCAGCAGCCAAGACAGTCATAATCAGCCCCAGCATTTT. The full variable domain, its missing parts supplied by reference TRBV3-1 and TRBJ1-5, is DTAVSQTPKYLVTQMGNDKSIKCEQNLGHDTMYWYKQDSKKFLKIMFSYNNKELIINETVPNRFSPKSPDKAHLNLHINSLELGDSAVYFCASSQDSHNQPQHFGDGTRLSIL.